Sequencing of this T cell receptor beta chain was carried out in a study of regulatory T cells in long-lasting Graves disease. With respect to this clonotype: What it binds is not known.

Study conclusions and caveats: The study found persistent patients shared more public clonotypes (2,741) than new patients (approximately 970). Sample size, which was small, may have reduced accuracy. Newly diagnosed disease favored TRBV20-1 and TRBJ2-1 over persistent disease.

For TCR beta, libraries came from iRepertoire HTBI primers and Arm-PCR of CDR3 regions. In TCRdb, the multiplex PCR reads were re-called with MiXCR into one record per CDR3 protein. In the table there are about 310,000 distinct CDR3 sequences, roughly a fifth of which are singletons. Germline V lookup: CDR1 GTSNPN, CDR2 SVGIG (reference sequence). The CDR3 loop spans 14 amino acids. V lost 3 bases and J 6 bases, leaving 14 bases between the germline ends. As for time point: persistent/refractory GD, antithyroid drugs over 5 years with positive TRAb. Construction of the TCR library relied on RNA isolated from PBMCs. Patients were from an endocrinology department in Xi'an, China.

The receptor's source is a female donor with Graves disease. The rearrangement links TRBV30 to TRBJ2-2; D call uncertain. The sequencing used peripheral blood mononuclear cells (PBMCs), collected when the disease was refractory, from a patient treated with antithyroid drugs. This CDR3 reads CAWRALLESGELFF. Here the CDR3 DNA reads TGTGCCTGGAGAGCCCTATTGGAGTCCGGGGAGCTGTTTTTT.